These 32 T cell receptor beta chains came from one sample sequenced in a study of T cells in Graves' hyperthyroidism and ophthalmopathy (dated by TCRdb to the late 2010s). The library relied on multiplex PCR. The listed sequencing device is Illumina HiSeq 2000. TCR beta CDR3 regions were amplified from RNA transcripts. A first-round RT-PCR of the TCR CDR3 used the HTBI primer set with the Qiagen OneStep RT-PCR kit. The public sequencing data were trimmed at Q25 with fastp and processed into clonotypes with MiXCR by TCRdb, which kept only in-frame beta chains. One record per CDR3 amino acid sequence lists the most common genes and DNA. For this sample there are about 480,000 distinct CDR3 sequences; under 15% appear just once. The top ten hold less than 20% of the sample. Sequenced sample: blood. Source of these receptors: a woman younger than 30 with Graves' hyperthyroidism.

The J gene is TRBJ2-2, the V gene TRBV6-5; 11 bases line up with TRBD2. Losses at the gene ends were 5 bases for V and 6 bases for J; bases not matched to a gene: 20. Germline V gene data show CDR1 as MNHEY and CDR2 as SVGAGI. The CDR3 runs 20 residues. The CDR3 DNA reads TGTGCCAGCAGTCACTGGGTACTAGCGGGAGAAAGGTGGTTCGCCGGGGAGCTGTTTTTT. Its protein is CASSHWVLAGERWFAGELFF.

This clonotype was counted only a few times. The chain links TRBV4-1 to TRBJ2-5; TRBD2 aligns across 12 bases. Germline-derived CDR1 and CDR2 are MGHRA and YSYEKL. This CDR3 is 18 amino acids long. The V segment lost 4 bases and the J segment 4 bases; nucleotides outside the gene matches: 13. CDR3 loop: CASSRERLAGENGETQYF. CDR3 bases: TGCGCCAGCAGCCGAGAGAGACTAGCGGGAGAGAACGGAGAGACCCAGTACTTC.

This sequence joins TRBV10-1 and TRBJ1-2; D is uncertain. The CDR3 runs to 14 residues. The germline gives CDR1 WNHNN, CDR2 SYGVQD (reference sequence). The germline V and J ends were trimmed by 0 bases and 4 bases, with 9 bases remaining between them. CDR3 region: CASSESGIPYGYTF. CDR3 bases: TGCGCCAGCAGTGAGTCAGGCATTCCCTATGGCTACACCTTC.

The chain carries TRBV25-1 and TRBJ2-3; D not certain. Trimming shortened V by 1 base and J by 2 bases, and 7 bases separated the two germline ends. The CDR3 length is 14 residues. Germline lookup yields CDR1 MGHDK and CDR2 SYGVNS. CDR3 amino acids: CASSELQFTDTQYF. The CDR3 DNA reads as TGTGCCAGCAGTGAATTACAGTTCACAGATACGCAGTATTTT.

This clonotype has ten or more counts. The chain employs TRBV7-9 and TRBJ2-7, with TRBD1 as a possible D gene (6 bases). Germline CDR1 SEHNR, CDR2 FQNEAQ (reference sequence). The CDR3 length is 14 residues. V was pared by 4 bases and J by 4 bases, with 14 bases between. Written as DNA, the CDR3 is TGTGCCAGCAGCTCTCCCGGGACAAGGTACGAGCAGTACGTC. It yields the protein CASSSPGTRYEQYV.

This clonotype occurred many times. The J gene is TRBJ2-5, the V gene TRBV18; D ambiguous. This CDR3 is 15 amino acids long. Germline CDR1 KGHSH, CDR2 LQKENI. V lost 0 bases, J lost 5 bases, and 13 bases lay in between. In nucleotides, the CDR3 is TGTGCCAGCTCACCACCTGGACGGAATCGGGAGACCCAGTACTTC. The encoded protein is CASSPPGRNRETQYF.

The V gene is TRBV7-8, the J gene TRBJ2-2, with 9 positions matching TRBD1. Germline CDR1 SGHVS, CDR2 FQNEAQ. This CDR3 contains 15 residues. The ends lost 5 bases at V and 3 bases at J; junction bases unmatched: 4. DNA for the CDR3: TGTGCCAGCAGCAGACGACAGGGGGACACCGGGGAGCTGTTTTTT. Translating gives CASSRRQGDTGELFF.

In this sample, this clonotype turned up many times. This chain connects TRBV3-1 to TRBJ2-1; 10 bases are a match to TRBD2. Trimming cost V 1 base and J 3 bases; bases outside gene matches: 9. CDR1 and CDR2 from the germline V gene are LGHDT and YNNKEL (reference sequence). The CDR3 contains 18 residues. As DNA, the CDR3 is TGTGCCAGCAGCCAAGTCCGACTAGCGGGCCTCCTCTACAATGAGCAGTTCTTC. Its protein is CASSQVRLAGLLYNEQFF.

Turning to this clonotype: Likely a read error: the CDR3 ends without its conserved phenylalanine or tryptophan. The chain uses TRBV13 and TRBJ2-3; TRBD2 aligns across 11 bases. The J segment lost 0 bases and the V segment lost 5 bases, leaving 4 bases of the junction unmatched. This CDR3 is built from 16 residues. The germline V gene has CDR1 PRHDT and CDR2 FYEKMQ (reference sequence). The CDR3, as DNA: TGTGCCAGCAGCAACCTAGCGGGAGGAAGCACAGATACGCAGTATTCT. This translates into CASSNLAGGSTDTQYS.

This clonotype was detected many times. The V gene is TRBV6-2 or TRBV6-3, the J gene TRBJ1-5; no reliable D call. Looked up from germline, CDR1 is MNHEY and CDR2 is SVGEGT. Trimming shortened V by 0 bases and J by 3 bases, and 6 bases separated the two germline ends. CDR3 length: 14 amino acids. CDR3 bases: TGTGCCAGCAGTTACTCAGGGATCAATCAGCCCCAGCATTTT. Encoded protein: CASSYSGINQPQHF.

This clonotype occurred many times. This chain connects TRBV7-2 to TRBJ2-1, with 7 bases fitting TRBD2. The CDR3 has 17 residues. From germline, CDR1 is SGHTA and CDR2 FQGNSA. Trimming cost V 1 base and J 8 bases; bases outside gene matches: 14. CDR3 nucleotide sequence: TGTGCCAGCAGCTTAGTAGCCGGGACTATTATCTTCCATGAGCAGTTCTTC. Translation: CASSLVAGTIIFHEQFF.

This clonotype was detected many times. This chain uses TRBV11-2 with TRBJ2-1; TRBD2 matches at 10 bases. J was trimmed by 4 bases and V by 1 base; bases with no gene match: 13. Germline V gives CDR1 SGHAT, CDR2 FQNNGV. The CDR3 length is 19 residues. The CDR3 nucleotides are TGTGCCAGCAGCTTAGTTGGTTATGCGCTAGCGGGAGTATACAATGAGCAGTTCTTC. It translates to CASSLVGYALAGVYNEQFF.

At least ten counts were recorded for this clonotype. The genes are TRBV20-1 and TRBJ2-7, with D perhaps matching TRBD2 (6 bases). Germline CDR1 reads DFQATT; CDR2 reads SNEGSKA (reference sequence). This CDR3 is built from 15 residues. V lost 2 bases and J lost 0, with 14 bases in between. The CDR3 region is CSARPRAGSSYEQYF. DNA of the CDR3: TGCAGTGCTAGACCCAGGGCGGGAAGCTCCTACGAGCAGTACTTC.

This clonotype was detected a few times. The gene calls are TRBV20-1 and TRBJ2-3; D tentatively reads TRBD1 or TRBD2 (5 bases each). V shed 5 bases and J shed 0 bases, with 9 bases lying between them. From germline, CDR1 is DFQATT and CDR2 SNEGSKA (reference sequence). This CDR3 comprises 13 residues. The DNA for the CDR3 is TGCAGTGCTTTTGGGGGTAGCACAGATACGCAGTATTTT. Amino acid sequence: CSAFGGSTDTQYF.

This clonotype was observed many times. The chain couples TRBV12-3 or TRBV12-4 to TRBJ2-5, with 8 bases matching TRBD2. This CDR3 comprises 15 residues. With V trimmed by 2 bases and J by 5 bases, 7 bases remained unmatched. This CDR3 is CASSLNAGGGETQYF. DNA for the CDR3: TGTGCCAGCAGTTTAAACGCGGGAGGTGGGGAGACCCAGTACTTC.

This clonotype was counted ten times or more. The rearrangement links TRBV28 to TRBJ1-5; D unclear. Trimming took off 5 bases at V and 5 bases at J, with 13 bases between the two ends. The CDR3 contains 14 residues. Germline V gene sequence: CDR1 MDHEN, CDR2 SYDVKM. For the CDR3, the DNA is TGTGCCAGCAGTCCTACCCCTGAAGATCAGCCCCAGCATTTT. This codes for CASSPTPEDQPQHF.

This clonotype was detected only a few times. The chain joins TRBV3-1 to TRBJ1-4, with 9 bases that match TRBD1. The CDR3 runs 16 residues. The V gene's germline CDR1 is LGHDT and CDR2 YNNKEL (reference sequence). The V segment lost 4 bases and the J segment 4 bases; nucleotides outside the gene matches: 7. The CDR3 sequence: CASSPRTGDFNEKLFF. The CDR3 nucleotides are TGTGCCAGCAGCCCTCGGACAGGGGACTTTAATGAAAAACTGTTTTTT.

In this sample, this clonotype turned up many times. V usage is TRBV12-3 or TRBV12-4 and J usage is TRBJ2-1, with 7 bases fitting TRBD2. The CDR3 loop spans 14 amino acids. V shed 3 bases and J 5 bases; nucleotides not matched to a gene: 4. For the CDR3, the DNA is TGTGCCAGCAGTTTCTCTAGCGGCGACAATGAGCAGTTCTTC. It is translated as CASSFSSGDNEQFF.

The genes are TRBV4-1 and TRBJ1-1; 7 positions match TRBD1. Trimming removed 5 bases from V and 0 bases from J; junction bases left unmatched: 15. CDR1 is MGHRA, CDR2 YSYEKL, per germline. The CDR3 spans 18 residues. The CDR3 spells CASSTFSQGKGVNTEAFF. In DNA, the CDR3 is TGCGCCAGCAGCACCTTCTCACAGGGGAAGGGCGTGAACACTGAAGCTTTCTTT.

This clonotype came up many times. The CDR3 loop is CASSLVRSQGNEQFF. CDR3 bases: TGTGCCAGCAGCTTAGTTCGATCCCAGGGGAATGAGCAGTTCTTC. The chain has TRBV11-2 and TRBJ2-1; perhaps TRBD1 as D (6 bases). The CDR3 is 15 amino acids. Trimming pared 1 base from V and 7 bases from J, leaving 14 bases between. Germline CDR1 SGHAT, CDR2 FQNNGV.

With respect to this clonotype: At one of its ends the junction is not consistent with the germline gene, which may arise from a read error. V gene TRBV6-2 or TRBV6-3 combines with J gene TRBJ2-1, with 10 nucleotides matching TRBD2. The CDR3 runs 18 residues. Per the germline V gene, CDR1 is MNHEY and CDR2 is SVGEGT. The CDR3 reads CAGRLTYQGLARTNEQFF. CDR3 DNA sequence: TGTGCCGGCAGACTCACTTATCAGGGACTAGCGAGGACTAATGAGCAGTTCTTC.

This clonotype was detected many times. The V gene is TRBV5-1, the J gene TRBJ2-3; TRBD1 matches 10 bases. Germline lookup yields CDR1 SGHRS and CDR2 YFSETQ. Germline trimming cut 4 bases from V and 2 bases from J; bases unmatched to any gene: 10. There are 17 residues in the CDR3. CDR3 nucleotide sequence: TGCGCCAGCAGCCCGCGGGGACAGGGGAGAACCACAGATACGCAGTATTTT. Its protein product is CASSPRGQGRTTDTQYF.

This clonotype was counted ten times or more. CDR3 nucleotides: TGCGCCAGCAGCTTGGCCTGGGGGCCGACGTATGGCTACACCTTC. Translated, it gives CASSLAWGPTYGYTF. This chain joins TRBV5-1 and TRBJ1-2, with D perhaps TRBD1 (6 bases). Trimming removed 0 bases from V and 5 bases from J, with 14 bases in between. Germline V CDR1 and CDR2: SGHRS, YFSETQ. CDR3 length: 15 amino acids.

This clonotype appeared many times. The chain recombines TRBV3-1 with TRBJ2-7; no clear D gene. Between the trimmed V and J ends, which lost 3 bases and 2 bases, there was a span of 11 bases. Germline V gene lookup returns CDR1 LGHDT and CDR2 YNNKEL (reference sequence). The CDR3 is made up of 14 amino acids. The CDR3 spells CASSHAPGPYEQYV. In DNA form, the CDR3 reads TGTGCCAGCAGCCATGCTCCGGGCCCCTACGAGCAGTACGTC.

In its sample, this clonotype was seen a few times. The genes are TRBV5-1 and TRBJ2-7, with D maybe TRBD1 (5 bases). Between the trimmed V and J ends, which lost 0 bases and 2 bases, there was a span of 12 bases. The CDR3 loop spans 15 amino acids. Germline V gives CDR1 SGHRS, CDR2 YFSETQ. The CDR3 DNA follows: TGCGCCAGCAGCTTGGGGACACCCTCCACCTACGAGCAGTACGTC. Its protein is CASSLGTPSTYEQYV.

This clonotype was observed many times. The genes are TRBV27 and TRBJ2-5, with 13 bases that match TRBD2. Unmatched junction bases numbered 13, after V lost 6 bases and J lost 9 bases. CDR3 size: 16 residues. Germline V CDR1 and CDR2: MNHEY, SMNVEV (reference sequence). CDR3 in amino acids: CASSPTSGRADWSQYF. DNA for the CDR3: TGTGCCAGCAGCCCTACTAGCGGGAGGGCAGATTGGTCCCAGTACTTC.

This clonotype occurred many times. This chain joins TRBV10-3 and TRBJ1-1; the D gene is possibly TRBD1 (6 bases). The CDR3 is 13 amino acids. Trimming cost V 7 bases and J 2 bases, with 11 bases left between them. Germline CDR1 and CDR2: ENHRY and SYGVKD. This CDR3 reads CAINKDSNTEAFF. CDR3 coding DNA: TGTGCCATCAACAAGGACAGTAACACTGAAGCTTTCTTT.

This clonotype was counted many times. The chain has TRBV24-1 and TRBJ1-1; no clear D gene. CDR3 length equals 15 residues. Trimming pared 3 bases from V and 1 base from J, leaving 11 bases between. Germline V gene lookup returns CDR1 KGHDR and CDR2 SFDVKD. CDR3 in amino acids: CATSDPDGPNTEAFF. The CDR3 coding sequence is TGTGCCACCAGTGATCCAGACGGCCCGAACACTGAAGCTTTCTTT.

There are many counts of this clonotype. The chain has TRBV24-1 and TRBJ1-2; D gene uncertain. Trimming cost V 1 base and J 3 bases, with 8 bases left between them. The CDR3 has 14 amino acids. Germline CDR1 KGHDR, CDR2 SFDVKD. This chain's CDR3 is CATSDFKEDYGYTF. For the CDR3, the DNA is TGTGCCACCAGTGATTTTAAGGAGGACTATGGCTACACCTTC.

At least ten counts were recorded for this clonotype. The chain links TRBV12-3 or TRBV12-4 to TRBJ2-7; tentative D call: TRBD1 (6 bases). The V end lost 8 bases, the J end lost 4 bases, and 18 bases lay between the germline ends. This CDR3 comprises 14 residues. The CDR3 DNA reads as TGTGCCAGCGCTTGGGGGCAGGGAGTATACGAGCAGTACTTC. Its protein product is CASAWGQGVYEQYF.

This clonotype was counted many times. The chain recombines TRBV2 with TRBJ2-3, with 12 bases matching TRBD2. The CDR3 extends over 15 amino acids. The germline CDR1 and CDR2 sequences are SNHLY and FYNNEI. V lost 8 bases and J lost 3; bases outside the gene matches: 6. The CDR3 DNA reads TGTGCCAGCCGCCGGACTAGCGGGAAGACAGATACGCAGTATTTT. It specifies CASRRTSGKTDTQYF.

About this clonotype: A read error may explain this, as a much larger clone is one base away. As DNA, the CDR3 is TGTGCCACCGGTGACGGGGGAACTAATGAAAAACTGTTTTTT. Translating it yields CATGDGGTNEKLFF. The J gene is TRBJ1-4, the V gene TRBV24-1; weak D call: TRBD1 (5 bases). Germline-derived CDR1 and CDR2 are KGHDR and SFDVKD. The CDR3 totals 14 residues.